What follows are 3 T cell receptor beta chains derived from one specimen sequenced in a study of human T cells and chemical hapten exposure. MiXCR, applied by TCRdb to the RACE reads, yields one record per CDR3 protein. The sample lists some 350,000 distinct CDR3 sequences, about 6% seen once, with around 5.6% in the top ten. The time point here: patch test 2, 6 weeks after DPC sensitization. The sample's treatment: therapeutic diphenylcyclopropenone sensitization with weekly scalp DPC. The sample in question was whole blood, obtained in connection with sensitization to the hapten diphenylcyclopropenone (DPC). The receptors were sampled from a woman under 30 with alopecia areata. Some clones in this sample may be carry-over from other donors' samples.

This clonotype was recorded at least ten times. The chain couples TRBV4-2 to TRBJ1-2; possibly TRBD1 for D (6 bases). Deletions cut 0 bases from V and 2 bases from J, with 10 bases between. This CDR3 contains 15 residues. Per germline, CDR1 LGHNA and CDR2 YNFKEQ. In DNA form, the CDR3 reads TGTGCCAGCAGCCAAGAAGGACAGCAAAACTATGGCTACACCTTC. Amino acid sequence: CASSQEGQQNYGYTF.

This clonotype was observed a handful of times. The chain employs TRBV29-1 and TRBJ1-3; D unresolved. The germline V and J ends were trimmed by 4 bases and 0 bases, with 16 bases remaining between them. The CDR3 is 16 amino acids. CDR1 SQVTM and CDR2 ANQGSEA come from the germline V gene. CDR3 DNA sequence: TGCAGCGTTGCAGCCCTAGGGCGGTTCTCTGGAAACACCATATATTTT. Amino acids: CSVAALGRFSGNTIYF. The entire variable domain, with the rest obtained from reference TRBV29-1 and TRBJ1-3, is as follows: SAVISQKPSRDICQRGTSLTIQCQVDSQVTMMFWYRQQPGQSLTLIATANQGSEATYESGFVIDKFPISRPNLTFSTLTVSNMSPEDSSIYLCSVAALGRFSGNTIYFGEGSWLTVV.

This clonotype came up a few times. This chain connects TRBV7-3 to TRBJ1-2, with a weak D call TRBD1 (6 bases). The V gene's germline CDR1 is SGHTA and CDR2 FQGTGA. The CDR3 covers 15 residues. The V gene lost 5 bases and the J gene lost 3 bases, with 16 bases spanning the gap. CDR3 DNA sequence: TGTGCCAGCAGCCCCACCGGGGGGCGGGACTATGGCTACACCTTC. Protein product: CASSPTGGRDYGYTF.